This T cell receptor beta chain was identified during a study of T cells after yellow fever vaccination. About the research overall: With SMART-Seq v4 Ultra Low Input, the fractions containing low cell numbers were prepared.

This clonotype has ten or more counts. UMIs and a universal primer site were added when TCR cDNA was made by 5'RACE template switching. TCRdb re-called the 5' RACE reads with MiXCR, one entry per CDR3 protein. The sample lists 100,000 to 150,000 distinct CDR3 sequences; about 7.4% were seen once. The sequences come from CD4+ T cells sorted from PBMCs, collected around 10 days after the first yellow fever vaccination. The receptor comes from a man between 18 and 29 years old who received the YFV17D yellow fever vaccine.

The CDR3 spells CASSFHQETQYF. The CDR3 DNA reads as TGTGCCAGCAGCTTCCACCAAGAGACCCAGTACTTC. The chain links TRBV12-3 or TRBV12-4 to TRBJ2-5, with unresolved D. The CDR3 spans 12 residues. V dropped 6 bases and J dropped 0 bases, with 5 bases sitting between them.